The 13 T cell receptor beta chains below were found in one sample sequenced in a study of blood T cell repertoires in COVID-19 (dated by TCRdb to about 2020). The library relied on the immunoSEQ multiplex PCR assay. TCRdb provides this immuneACCESS table in a form limited to in-frame rearrangements. Some clones are lacking; in checked studies, under half of them reflect an unresolved V gene, and why the rest are absent is not known. Here the sample has about 370,000 clones; around 90% occur a single time. Of the sample, about 3% is held by the ten largest clones. The sequencing input was peripheral blood. These receptors were taken from a woman aged 30 to 39 with COVID-19, enrolled during active disease.

CDR3 protein: CASSQDSNWQGVGKLFF. The CDR3, as DNA: TGTGCCAGCAGCCAAGATTCGAATTGGCAGGGCGTCGGAAAACTGTTTTTT. This chain joins TRBV4-2 and TRBJ1-4, with D tentatively TRBD1 (5 bases). With 0 bases removed from V and 10 bases from J, the gap between germline ends came to 21 bases. Germline V gene sequence: CDR1 LGHNA, CDR2 YNFKEQ. CDR3 length: 17 amino acids.

V usage is TRBV4-3 and J usage is TRBJ1-4; TRBD1 might be the D (6 bases). CDR3 length: 15 residues. Germline V gene sequence: CDR1 LGHNA, CDR2 YSLEER. Trimming removed 0 bases at V and 3 bases at J, with 8 bases between. CDR3 DNA: TGCGCCAGCAGCCAAGAACAGGGTTCTAATGAAAAACTGTTTTTT. Translation: CASSQEQGSNEKLFF.

The count of this clone is one. The V gene is TRBV4-1, the J gene TRBJ2-1; D unclear. Germline CDR1 MGHRA, CDR2 YSYEKL. Trimming stripped 4 bases from V and 0 bases from J, with 10 bases between. The CDR3 runs 15 residues. As DNA, the CDR3 is TGCGCCAGCAGCCTCGCGGTAGGCTCCTACAATGAGCAGTTCTTC. This encodes CASSLAVGSYNEQFF.

In this sample, this clone turned up once. The same CDR3 can be traced to other DNA sequences in this sample. The CDR3 DNA sequence: TGTGCCAGCAGCCTATCGACTAGCAGGCGTCAAGAGACCCAGTACTTC. Its protein is CASSLSTSRRQETQYF. V is TRBV7-9 and J is TRBJ2-5; the match to TRBD2 covers 7 bases. The CDR3 has 16 amino acids. The germline V gene encodes CDR1 SEHNR and CDR2 FQNEAQ (reference sequence). V was pared by 5 bases and J by 2 bases, with 11 bases of the junction left unmatched.

This clone was picked up one time. The gene calls are TRBV6-5 and TRBJ1-1, with a possible D match to TRBD1 (5 bases). Trimming shortened V by 0 bases and J by 5 bases, and 10 bases separated the two germline ends. The CDR3 spans 14 residues. CDR1 is MNHEY and CDR2 is SVGAGI in the germline V gene. CDR3 loop: CASSYSGGGTEAFF. For the CDR3, the DNA is TGTGCCAGCAGTTACTCTGGGGGAGGGACTGAAGCTTTCTTT.

V gene TRBV11-3 combines with J gene TRBJ2-1; TRBD2 agrees at 11 bases. Germline V gene sequence: CDR1 SGHNT, CDR2 YENEEA. The CDR3 has 17 residues. Trimming removed 5 bases from V and 0 bases from J; junction bases left unmatched: 6. For the CDR3, the DNA is TGTGCCAGCAGCCCGCCTAGCGGGAGGAGCTCCTACAATGAGCAGTTCTTC. This translates into CASSPPSGRSSYNEQFF.

This chain links TRBV5-1 with TRBJ2-2, with 10 bases lining up with TRBD2. CDR3 size: 17 residues. J lost 4 bases, V lost 0 bases, and 6 bases had no gene match. Germline values: CDR1 SGHRS, CDR2 YFSETQ. The CDR3 loop is CASSLESGRGRTGELFF. The CDR3 DNA reads as TGCGCCAGCAGCTTGGAAAGCGGGAGGGGTCGCACCGGGGAGCTGTTTTTT.

CDR3 DNA sequence: TGCGCCAGCAGTGAGATAAGGGGACACAATGGCTACACCTTC. Amino acids: CASSEIRGHNGYTF. The gene calls are TRBV10-2 and TRBJ1-2; D might be TRBD1 (6 bases). Germline values: CDR1 WSHSY, CDR2 SAAADI. V lost 2 bases and J lost 6, with 13 bases in between. The CDR3 covers 14 residues.

The rearrangement links TRBV28 to TRBJ1-1, with 7 bases fitting TRBD1. CDR3 size: 16 residues. The junction had 6 bases not matched to a gene; V was cut back by 1 base and J by 1 base. From germline, CDR1 is MDHEN and CDR2 SYDVKM. CDR3 in DNA: TGTGCCAGCAGTTTATTTAGTAACAGGGGGAACACTGAAGCTTTCTTT. This encodes CASSLFSNRGNTEAFF.

The chain uses TRBV11-2 and TRBJ2-7, with TRBD2 as a possible D gene (6 bases). V lost 1 base and J 4 bases, leaving 14 bases between the germline ends. In germline, CDR1 is SGHAT, CDR2 FQNNGV. CDR3 length equals 15 residues. The CDR3 loop reads CASSLGMAGTYEQYF. The CDR3 DNA reads as TGTGCCAGCAGCTTAGGGATGGCAGGGACTTACGAGCAGTACTTC.

This chain uses TRBV18 with TRBJ2-3; 8 nucleotides agree with TRBD2. CDR3 size: 15 residues. Trimming cost V 8 bases and J 1 base; bases outside gene matches: 8. Germline V CDR1 and CDR2: KGHSH, LQKENI. CDR3 in DNA: TGTGCCAGCGTCCGGGGGGGTATTGGCACAGATACGCAGTATTTT. Its protein is CASVRGGIGTDTQYF.

The V call is TRBV28, the J call TRBJ2-3, with TRBD2 identical over 7 bases. The V gene's germline CDR1 is MDHEN and CDR2 SYDVKM. This CDR3 is built from 15 residues. Trimming removed 5 bases from V and 2 bases from J; junction bases left unmatched: 7. CDR3 amino acids: CASSVRRGSTDTQYF. The CDR3 coding sequence is TGTGCCAGCAGTGTTAGGCGGGGGTCCACAGATACGCAGTATTTT.

This chain links TRBV7-6 with TRBJ2-3, with D unresolved. This CDR3 is 15 amino acids long. CDR1 is SGHVS, CDR2 FNYEAQ, per germline. V lost 1 base to trimming and J lost 0 bases, with 8 bases between them. CDR3 loop: CASSLVFSSTDTQYF. In nucleotides, the CDR3 is TGTGCCAGCAGCTTAGTCTTCAGTAGCACAGATACGCAGTATTTT.